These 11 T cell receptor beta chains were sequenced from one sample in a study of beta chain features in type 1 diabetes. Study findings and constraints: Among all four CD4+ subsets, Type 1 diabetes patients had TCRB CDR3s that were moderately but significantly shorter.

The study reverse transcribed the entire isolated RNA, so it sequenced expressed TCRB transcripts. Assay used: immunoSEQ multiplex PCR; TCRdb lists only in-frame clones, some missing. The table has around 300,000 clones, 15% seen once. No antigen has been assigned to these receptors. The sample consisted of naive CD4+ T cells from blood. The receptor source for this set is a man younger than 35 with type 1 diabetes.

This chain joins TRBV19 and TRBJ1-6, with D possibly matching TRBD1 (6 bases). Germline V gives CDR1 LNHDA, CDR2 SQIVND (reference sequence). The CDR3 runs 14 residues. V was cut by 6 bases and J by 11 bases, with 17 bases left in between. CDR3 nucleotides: TGTGCCAGTAGACCCCTCCAGGGGAGTACACCCCTCCACTTT. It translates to CASRPLQGSTPLHF.

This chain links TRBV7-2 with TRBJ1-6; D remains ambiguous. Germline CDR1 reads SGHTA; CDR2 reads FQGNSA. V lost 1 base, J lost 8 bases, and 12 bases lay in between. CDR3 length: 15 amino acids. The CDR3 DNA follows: TGTGCCAGCAGCTTAGTTGTTCAGGCCCATTCACCCCTCCACTTT. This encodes CASSLVVQAHSPLHF.

CDR3 nucleotides: TGTGCCACCAGCAGAGGCGGACTAGCGGGGGCCCATCAGTACTTC. Protein sequence: CATSRGGLAGAHQYF. The chain recombines TRBV15 with TRBJ2-4; TRBD2 agrees at 13 bases. From germline, CDR1 is LNHNV and CDR2 YYDKDF (reference sequence). The V and J ends lost 1 base and 12 bases, in that order; junction bases with no gene match: 6. This CDR3 has 15 amino acids. Together with reference TRBV15 and TRBJ2-4, the CDR3 gives the full variable domain: DAMVIQNPRYQVTQFGKPVTLSCSQTLNHNVMYWYQQKSSQAPKLLFHYYDKDFNNEADTPDNFQSRRPNTSFCFLDIRSPGLGDTAMYLCATSRGGLAGAHQYFGAGTRLSVL.

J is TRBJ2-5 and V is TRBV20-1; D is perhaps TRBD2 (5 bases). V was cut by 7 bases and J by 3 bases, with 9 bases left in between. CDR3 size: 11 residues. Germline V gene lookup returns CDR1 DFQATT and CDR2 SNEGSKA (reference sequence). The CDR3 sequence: CSGELEETQYF. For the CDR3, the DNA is TGCAGTGGGGAGCTCGAAGAGACCCAGTACTTC.

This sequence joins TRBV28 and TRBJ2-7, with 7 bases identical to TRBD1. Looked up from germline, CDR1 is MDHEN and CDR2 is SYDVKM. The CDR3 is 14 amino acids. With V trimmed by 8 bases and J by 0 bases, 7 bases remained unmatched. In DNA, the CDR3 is TGTGCCAGCGACAGGGACCCGCGCTCCTACGAGCAGTACTTC. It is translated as CASDRDPRSYEQYF.

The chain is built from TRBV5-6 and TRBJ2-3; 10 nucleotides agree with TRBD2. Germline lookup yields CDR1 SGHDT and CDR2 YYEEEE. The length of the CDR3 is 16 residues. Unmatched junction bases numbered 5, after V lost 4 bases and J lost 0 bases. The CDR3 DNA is TGTGCCAGCAGCCTACTAGCGGGGACTAGCACAGATACGCAGTATTTT. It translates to CASSLLAGTSTDTQYF.

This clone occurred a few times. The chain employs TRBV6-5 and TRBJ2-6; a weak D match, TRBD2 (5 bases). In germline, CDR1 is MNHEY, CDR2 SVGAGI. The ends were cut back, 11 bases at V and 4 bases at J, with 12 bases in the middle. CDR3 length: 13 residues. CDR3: CASKRGGANVLTF. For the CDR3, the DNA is TGTGCCTCGAAACGGGGAGGGGCCAACGTCCTGACTTTC.

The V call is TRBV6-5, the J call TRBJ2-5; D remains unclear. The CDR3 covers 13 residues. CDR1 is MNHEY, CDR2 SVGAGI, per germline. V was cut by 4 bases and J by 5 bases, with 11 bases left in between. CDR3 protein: CASSFLNGETQYF. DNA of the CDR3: TGTGCCAGCAGTTTCCTTAACGGGGAGACCCAGTACTTC.

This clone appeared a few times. As DNA, the CDR3 is TGTGCCACCAGCAGATCAGGACAGGGGGAGCTGTTTTTT. Translated: CATSRSGQGELFF. The rearrangement uses TRBV15 and TRBJ2-2; D perhaps matches TRBD1 (6 bases). The V end lost 2 bases, the J end lost 8 bases, and 9 bases lay between the germline ends. This CDR3 has 13 amino acids. Per the germline V gene, CDR1 is LNHNV and CDR2 is YYDKDF (reference sequence).

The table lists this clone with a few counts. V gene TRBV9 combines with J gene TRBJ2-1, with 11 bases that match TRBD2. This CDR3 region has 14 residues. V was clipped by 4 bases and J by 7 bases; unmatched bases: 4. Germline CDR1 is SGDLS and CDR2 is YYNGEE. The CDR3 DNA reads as TGTGCCAGCAGCTATAGCGGGGGGGCTAATGAGCAGTTCTTC. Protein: CASSYSGGANEQFF.

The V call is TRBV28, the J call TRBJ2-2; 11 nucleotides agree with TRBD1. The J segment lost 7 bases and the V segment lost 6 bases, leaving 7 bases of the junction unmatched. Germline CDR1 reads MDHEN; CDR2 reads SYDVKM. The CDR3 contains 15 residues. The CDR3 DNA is TGTGCCAGCAGACCCAGGACAGGGGGCATCGGGGAGCTGTTTTTT. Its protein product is CASRPRTGGIGELFF.